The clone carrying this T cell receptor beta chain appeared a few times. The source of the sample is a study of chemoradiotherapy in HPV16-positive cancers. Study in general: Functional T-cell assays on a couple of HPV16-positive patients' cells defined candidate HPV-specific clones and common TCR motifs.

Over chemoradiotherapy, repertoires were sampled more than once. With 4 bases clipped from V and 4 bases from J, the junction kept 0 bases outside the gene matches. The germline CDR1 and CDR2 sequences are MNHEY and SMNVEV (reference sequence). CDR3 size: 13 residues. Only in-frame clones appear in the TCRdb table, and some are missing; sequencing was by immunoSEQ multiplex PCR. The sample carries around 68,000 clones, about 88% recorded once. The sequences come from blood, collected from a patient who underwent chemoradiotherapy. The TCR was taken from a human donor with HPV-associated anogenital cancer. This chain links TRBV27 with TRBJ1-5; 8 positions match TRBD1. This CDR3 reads CASSWDRNQPQHF. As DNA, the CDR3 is TGTGCCAGCAGTTGGGACAGGAATCAGCCCCAGCATTTT.